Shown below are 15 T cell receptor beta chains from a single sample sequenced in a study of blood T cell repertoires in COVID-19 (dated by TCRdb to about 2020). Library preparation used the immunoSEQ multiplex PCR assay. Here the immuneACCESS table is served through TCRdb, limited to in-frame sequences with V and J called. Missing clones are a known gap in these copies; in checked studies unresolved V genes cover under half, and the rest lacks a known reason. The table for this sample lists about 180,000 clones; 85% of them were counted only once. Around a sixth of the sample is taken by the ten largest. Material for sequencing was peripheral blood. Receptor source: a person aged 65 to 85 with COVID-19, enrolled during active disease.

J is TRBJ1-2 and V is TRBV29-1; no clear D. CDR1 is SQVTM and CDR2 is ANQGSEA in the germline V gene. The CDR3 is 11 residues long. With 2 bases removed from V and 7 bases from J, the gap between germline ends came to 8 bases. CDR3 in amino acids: CSVEPGGGYTF. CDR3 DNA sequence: TGCAGCGTTGAACCGGGTGGTGGCTACACCTTC. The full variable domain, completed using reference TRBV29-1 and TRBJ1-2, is SAVISQKPSRDICQRGTSLTIQCQVDSQVTMMFWYRQQPGQSLTLIATANQGSEATYESGFVIDKFPISRPNLTFSTLTVSNMSPEDSSIYLCSVEPGGGYTFGSGTRLTVV.

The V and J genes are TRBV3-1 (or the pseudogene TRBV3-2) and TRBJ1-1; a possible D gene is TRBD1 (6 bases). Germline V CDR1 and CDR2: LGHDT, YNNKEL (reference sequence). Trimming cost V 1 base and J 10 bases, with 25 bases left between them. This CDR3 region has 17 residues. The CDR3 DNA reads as TGTGCCAGCAGCCAAGCCGGATTGGGGGCCAACGCAGTCCCAGCTTTCTTT. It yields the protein CASSQAGLGANAVPAFF.

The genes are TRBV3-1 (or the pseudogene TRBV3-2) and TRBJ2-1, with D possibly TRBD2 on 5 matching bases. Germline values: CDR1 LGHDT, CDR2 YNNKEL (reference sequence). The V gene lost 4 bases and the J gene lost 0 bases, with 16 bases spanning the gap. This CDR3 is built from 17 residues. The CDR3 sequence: CASSPVRRGSSYNEQFF. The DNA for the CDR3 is TGTGCCAGCAGCCCGGTCCGCCGAGGGAGCTCCTACAATGAGCAGTTCTTC.

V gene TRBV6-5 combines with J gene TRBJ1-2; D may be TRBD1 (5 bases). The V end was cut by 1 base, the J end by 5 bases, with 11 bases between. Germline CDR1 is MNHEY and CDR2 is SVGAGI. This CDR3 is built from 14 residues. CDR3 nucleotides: TGTGCCAGCAGTTACTTGGCAGGGAAGTATGGCTACACCTTC. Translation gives CASSYLAGKYGYTF.

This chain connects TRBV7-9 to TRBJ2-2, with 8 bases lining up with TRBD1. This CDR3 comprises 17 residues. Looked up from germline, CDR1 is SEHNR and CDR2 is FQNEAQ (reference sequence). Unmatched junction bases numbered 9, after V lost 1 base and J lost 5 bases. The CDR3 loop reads CASSLGSRGRLTGELFF. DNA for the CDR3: TGTGCCAGCAGCTTAGGAAGCAGGGGGCGCTTGACCGGGGAGCTGTTTTTT.

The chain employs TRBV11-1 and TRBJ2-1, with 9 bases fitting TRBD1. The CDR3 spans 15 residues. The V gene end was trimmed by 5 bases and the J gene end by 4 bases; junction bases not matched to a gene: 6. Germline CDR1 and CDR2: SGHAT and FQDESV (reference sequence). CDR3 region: CASSDRDRAYNEQFF. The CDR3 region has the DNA TGTGCCAGCAGCGACCGGGACAGGGCATACAATGAGCAGTTCTTC.

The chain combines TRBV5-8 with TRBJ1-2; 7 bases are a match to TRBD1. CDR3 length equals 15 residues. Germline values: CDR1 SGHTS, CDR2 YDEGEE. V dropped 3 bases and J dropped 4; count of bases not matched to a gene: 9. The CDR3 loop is CASSSGQPRTYGYTF. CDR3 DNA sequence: TGTGCCAGCAGCTCGGGACAGCCCCGCACCTATGGCTACACCTTC.

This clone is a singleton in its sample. CDR3 residues: CASSYLGTSRVPEQYF. CDR3 nucleotides: TGTGCCAGCAGTTACCTTGGAACTAGTCGGGTACCCGAGCAGTACTTC. The V and J genes are TRBV6-2 or TRBV6-3 and TRBJ2-7; a possible D gene is TRBD2 (5 bases). The germline V gene encodes CDR1 MNHEY and CDR2 SVGEGT. The CDR3 runs 16 residues. V dropped 2 bases and J dropped 6 bases, with 20 bases sitting between them.

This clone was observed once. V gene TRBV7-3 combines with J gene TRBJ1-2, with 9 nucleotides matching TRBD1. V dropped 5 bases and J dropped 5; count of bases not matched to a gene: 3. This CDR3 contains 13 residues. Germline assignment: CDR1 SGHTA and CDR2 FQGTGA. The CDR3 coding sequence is TGTGCCAGCAGCAATGGACAGGGGTATGGCTACACCTTC. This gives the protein CASSNGQGYGYTF.

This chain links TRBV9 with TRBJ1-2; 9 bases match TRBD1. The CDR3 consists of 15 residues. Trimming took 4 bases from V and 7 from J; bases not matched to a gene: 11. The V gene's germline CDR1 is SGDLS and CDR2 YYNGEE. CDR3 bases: TGTGCCAGCAGCAAGACCTCACAGGGGGCTCTTGGCTACACCTTC. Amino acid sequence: CASSKTSQGALGYTF. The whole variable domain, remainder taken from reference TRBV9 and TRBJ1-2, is DSGVTQTPKHLITATGQRVTLRCSPRSGDLSVYWYQQSLDQGLQFLIQYYNGEERAKGNILERFSAQQFPDLHSELNLSSLELGDSALYFCASSKTSQGALGYTFGSGTRLTVV.

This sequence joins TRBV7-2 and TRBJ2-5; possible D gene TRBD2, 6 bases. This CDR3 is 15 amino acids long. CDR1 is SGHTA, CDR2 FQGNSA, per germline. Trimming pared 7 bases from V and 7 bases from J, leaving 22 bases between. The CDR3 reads CASTSPRWGLLTQYF. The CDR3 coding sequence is TGTGCCAGCACTTCCCCGCGGTGGGGACTCTTGACCCAGTACTTC.

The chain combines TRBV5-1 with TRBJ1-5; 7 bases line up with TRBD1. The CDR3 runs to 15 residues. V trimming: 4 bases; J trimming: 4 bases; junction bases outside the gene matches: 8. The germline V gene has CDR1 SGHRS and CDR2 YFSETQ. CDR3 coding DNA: TGCGCCAGCAGCCATGGGACAGCAGCAAATCAGCCCCAGCATTTT. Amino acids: CASSHGTAANQPQHF.

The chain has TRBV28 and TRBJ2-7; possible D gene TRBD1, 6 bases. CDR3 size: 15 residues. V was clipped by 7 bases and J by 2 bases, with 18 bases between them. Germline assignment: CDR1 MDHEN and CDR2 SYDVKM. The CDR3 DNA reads TGTGCCAGCAAAAACCTGGGGGCGGTAACCTACGAGCAGTACTTC. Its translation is CASKNLGAVTYEQYF.

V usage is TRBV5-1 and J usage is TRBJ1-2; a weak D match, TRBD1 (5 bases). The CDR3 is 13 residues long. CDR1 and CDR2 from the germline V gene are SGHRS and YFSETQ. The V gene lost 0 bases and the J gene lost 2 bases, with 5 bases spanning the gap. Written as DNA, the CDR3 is TGCGCCAGCAGCTTGGAGGGGAACTATGGCTACACCTTC. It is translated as CASSLEGNYGYTF.

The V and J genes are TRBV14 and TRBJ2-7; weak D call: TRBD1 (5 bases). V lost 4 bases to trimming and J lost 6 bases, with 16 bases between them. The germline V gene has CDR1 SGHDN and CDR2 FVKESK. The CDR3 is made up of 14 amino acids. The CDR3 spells CASSLQTAPGEQYF. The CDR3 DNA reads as TGTGCCAGCAGCCTCCAGACAGCCCCCGGCGAGCAGTACTTC.